This T cell receptor (beta chain) was retrieved from a study of human T cells and chemical hapten exposure. TCRdb fed the RACE reads into MiXCR, producing one record per CDR3 protein. The sample carries fewer than 140,000 distinct CDR3 sequences, around 12% recorded once. Time point denoted: pre-sensitization, week 0. The treatment here: therapeutic diphenylcyclopropenone sensitization with weekly scalp DPC. This clonotype occurred a few times. There are 16 residues in the CDR3. Losses at the gene ends were 6 bases for V and 5 bases for J; bases not matched to a gene: 13. Germline V gene lookup returns CDR1 SGHRS and CDR2 YFSETQ.

The clonotype comes from a woman aged 50 to 60 with alopecia areata. Some clones in this sample may be carry-over from other donors' samples. The J gene is TRBJ2-2, the V gene TRBV5-1, with 7 bases aligning to TRBD1. The sequences come from whole blood, collected in connection with sensitization to the hapten diphenylcyclopropenone (DPC). CDR3 bases: TGCGCCAGCAAGGCCCCGGGGACAGTGGAGACCGGGGAGCTGTTTTTT. This codes for CASKAPGTVETGELFF.